The 2 T cell receptor beta chains below all came from one sample that was sequenced in a study of control samples from healthy donors and cancer patients. Here immunoSEQ multiplex PCR was the method, and the copy in TCRdb shows in-frame clones only, minus some. The repertoire holds about 89,000 clones, roughly 86% seen once, with roughly 21% in the top ten. The sample comprised blood. Receptors originate from a man aged 25 to 40 in good health.

V usage is TRBV18 and J usage is TRBJ2-7; 9 bases fit TRBD1. Germline V CDR1 and CDR2: KGHSH, LQKENI. The length of the CDR3 is 14 residues. The J segment lost 5 bases and the V segment lost 4 bases, leaving 6 bases of the junction unmatched. CDR3 DNA: TGTGCCAGCTCACAGGGGACAGGGCGCCACGAGCAGTACGTC. This sequence encodes CASSQGTGRHEQYV.

The chain carries TRBV5-6 and TRBJ2-1; 10 nucleotides line up with TRBD1. The trim removed 2 bases at V and 10 bases at J, leaving 12 bases unmatched. There are 16 residues in the CDR3. The germline V gene encodes CDR1 SGHDT and CDR2 YYEEEE. CDR3: CASSFDRGLWHREQFF. CDR3 bases: TGTGCCAGCAGCTTCGACAGGGGGCTTTGGCATAGGGAGCAGTTCTTC.